This record looks at one TCR beta chain sequence and its context. Its antigen is undetermined. The material for each subset, its genomic DNA, was split evenly across several immunoSEQ plates. This table comes from immunoSEQ multiplex PCR, and its TCRdb copy is limited to in-frame clones, with some not included. The sample lists roughly 1,000,000 clones, roughly 74% seen once, with around 0.47% in the top ten. This CDR3 has 17 residues. The ends lost 0 bases at V and 7 bases at J; junction bases unmatched: 9. CDR1 is WNHNN and CDR2 is SYGVQD in the germline V gene (reference sequence). This sample was taken from a study of shared clonotypes between healthy human individuals. Study background: Three CD4 naive, three CD4 memory, two CD8 naive and one CD8 memory plate were used per donor. General study points: Sorted-subset sequencing was shown by rarefaction to be incomplete despite large depth.

The chain recombines TRBV10-1 with TRBJ2-5, with 12 bases aligning to TRBD1. This receptor was taken from a man between 18 and 35 years old in good health. Some clones in this sample may be carry-over from other donors' samples. The sample comprised memory CD4+ T cells from PBMCs. The subset denotes: CD45RA-negative fraction. The chain's CDR3 is CASSESVGQGASGTQYF. As DNA, the CDR3 is TGCGCCAGCAGTGAGTCGGTGGGACAGGGGGCATCTGGGACCCAGTACTTC.